This section outlines one TCR beta chain sequence together with its context. The antigen remains unidentified. The assay was immunoSEQ multiplex PCR, and TCRdb's table has in-frame clones only and misses some. The sample has around 97,000 clones; about 89% are singletons. These data are taken from a study of graft-versus-host responses after intestinal transplantation. Study summary: The whole recipient group had anti-thymocyte globulin induction followed by tacrolimus and steroids for around three years.

Trimming took off 1 base at V and 7 bases at J, with 8 bases between the two ends. CDR1 is LNHNV and CDR2 is YYDKDF in the germline V gene (reference sequence). The CDR3 covers 14 residues. Study-level findings and limits: GvH clones were found in recipient marrow; some appeared first in ileum or blood. The study associated peak circulating GvH clone levels with early post-transplant HvG declines.

This chain uses TRBV15 with TRBJ1-6; D gene uncertain. This receptor was taken from a human donor who received an intestinal transplant. The sample was unstimulated CD8+ T cells sorted from spleen or lymph node cells, taken before intestinal transplant. The CDR3 DNA reads as TGTGCCACCAGCAGAGTCCAGGCAAATTCACCCCTCCACTTT. This codes for CATSRVQANSPLHF.